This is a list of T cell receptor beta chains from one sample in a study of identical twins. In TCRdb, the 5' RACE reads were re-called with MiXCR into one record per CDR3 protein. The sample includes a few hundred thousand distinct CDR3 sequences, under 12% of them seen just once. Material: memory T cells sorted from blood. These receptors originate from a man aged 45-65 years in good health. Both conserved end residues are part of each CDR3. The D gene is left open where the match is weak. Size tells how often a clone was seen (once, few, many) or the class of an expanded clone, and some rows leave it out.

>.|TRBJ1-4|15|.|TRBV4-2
CASSQTTRSNEKLFF
TGTGCCAGCAGCCAAACAACGCGATCTAATGAAAAACTGTTTTTT
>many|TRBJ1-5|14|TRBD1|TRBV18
CASSLDRVDQPQHF
TGTGCCAGCTCACTGGACAGGGTGGATCAGCCCCAGCATTTT
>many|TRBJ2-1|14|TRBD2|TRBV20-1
CSAPGTRGFGEQFF
TGCAGTGCCCCCGGGACTAGGGGTTTCGGTGAGCAGTTCTTC
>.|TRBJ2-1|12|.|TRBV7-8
CASSPSVDEQFF
TGTGCCAGCAGCCCCAGTGTAGATGAGCAGTTCTTC
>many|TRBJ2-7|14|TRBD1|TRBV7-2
CASSSRQGAPKQYF
TGTGCCAGCAGCTCCCGACAGGGGGCCCCCAAGCAGTACTTC
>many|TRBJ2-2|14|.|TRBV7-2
CASSLTSTGGELFF
TGTGCCAGCAGTTTGACTAGTACGGGCGGGGAGCTGTTTTTT
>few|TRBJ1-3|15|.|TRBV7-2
CASSLRLGSGNTIYF
TGTGCCAGCAGCTTACGTTTGGGTAGTGGAAACACCATATATTTT
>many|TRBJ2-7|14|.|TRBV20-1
CSARPYREITEQYF
TGCAGTGCTAGACCTTACAGGGAAATCACCGAGCAGTACTTC
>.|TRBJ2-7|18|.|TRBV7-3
CASSLGGTRGSQSYEQYF
TGTGCCAGCAGCTTAGGGGGTACGAGGGGATCCCAGTCCTACGAGCAGTACTTC
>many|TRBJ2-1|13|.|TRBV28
CASSSGTYNEQFF
TGTGCCAGCAGTTCCGGGACCTACAATGAGCAGTTCTTC
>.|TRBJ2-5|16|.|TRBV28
CASSPHLNRQQETQYF
TGTGCCAGCAGTCCGCACCTTAATCGGCAGCAAGAGACCCAGTACTTC
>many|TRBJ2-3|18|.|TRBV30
CAWSEALGRGYYTDTQYF
TGTGCCTGGAGTGAGGCCCTGGGCAGGGGATATTACACAGATACGCAGTATTTT
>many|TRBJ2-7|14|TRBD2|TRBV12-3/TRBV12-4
CASSLHSGSNEQYF
TGTGCCAGCAGTCTTCATAGCGGGAGTAACGAGCAGTACTTC
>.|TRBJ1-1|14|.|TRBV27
CASSLNRVSTEAFF
TGTGCCAGCAGTTTAAACAGGGTGAGTACTGAAGCTTTCTTT
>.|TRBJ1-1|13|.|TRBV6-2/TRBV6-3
CASSYTTNTEAFF
TGTGCCAGCAGTTACACAACGAACACTGAAGCTTTCTTT
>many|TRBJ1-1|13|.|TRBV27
CASSLFGGRFLVF
TGTGCCAGCAGTTTATTCGGGGGGCGGTTCTTGGTCTTT
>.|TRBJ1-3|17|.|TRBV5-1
CASSLRGGTSSGNTIYF
TGCGCCAGCAGCCTTCGCGGCGGGACGAGCTCTGGAAACACCATATATTTT
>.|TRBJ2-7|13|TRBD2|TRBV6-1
CASSRGGAREQYF
TGTGCCAGCAGTCGCGGGGGGGCACGCGAGCAGTACTTC
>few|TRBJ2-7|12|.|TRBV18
CASSPQEYEQYF
TGTGCCAGCTCACCACAGGAGTACGAGCAGTACTTC
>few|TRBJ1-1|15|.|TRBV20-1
CSARSTNTRNTEAFF
TGCAGTGCTAGATCTACTAACACGCGGAACACTGAAGCTTTCTTT
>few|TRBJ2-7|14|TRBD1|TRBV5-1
CASSLSHRGYEQYF
TGCGCCAGCAGCTTGTCGCACAGGGGCTACGAGCAGTACTTC
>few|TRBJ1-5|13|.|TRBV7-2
CASSRELNQPQHF
TGTGCCAGCAGTAGGGAACTGAATCAGCCCCAGCATTTT
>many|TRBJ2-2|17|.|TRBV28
CASSTGISGAAAGELFF
TGTGCCAGCAGCACGGGTATTTCAGGGGCCGCAGCCGGGGAGCTGTTTTTT
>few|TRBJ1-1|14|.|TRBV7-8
CASSTWDRGTEAFF
TGTGCCAGCAGCACCTGGGACCGGGGCACTGAAGCTTTCTTT
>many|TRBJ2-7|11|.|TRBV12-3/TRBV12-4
CASSFHAGQYF
TGTGCCAGCAGTTTTCATGCAGGGCAGTACTTC
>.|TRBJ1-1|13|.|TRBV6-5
CASSYRRGTEAFF
TGTGCCAGCAGTTACAGGCGGGGTACTGAAGCTTTCTTT
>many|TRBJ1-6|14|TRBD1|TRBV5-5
CASSQGQGNSPLHF
TGTGCCAGCAGCCAGGGACAGGGGAATTCACCCCTCCACTTT
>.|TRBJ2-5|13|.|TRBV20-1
CSARGREQETQYF
TGCAGTGCTAGAGGGAGGGAACAAGAGACCCAGTACTTC
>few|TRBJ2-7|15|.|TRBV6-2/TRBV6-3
CASSYGFGGIYEQYF
TGTGCCAGCAGTTACGGGTTCGGGGGAATCTACGAGCAGTACTTC
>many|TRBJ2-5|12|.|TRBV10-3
CAIRGLQETQYF
TGTGCCATCAGAGGGCTCCAAGAGACCCAGTACTTC
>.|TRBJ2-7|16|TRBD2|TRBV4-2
CASSREGTSGYYEQYF
TGTGCCAGCAGCCGAGAAGGGACTAGCGGTTACTACGAGCAGTACTTC
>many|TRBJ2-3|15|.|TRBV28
CASSPSGGRGDTQYF
TGTGCCAGCTCGCCATCCGGGGGGCGCGGAGATACGCAGTATTTT
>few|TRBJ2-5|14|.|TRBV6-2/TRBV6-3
CASIRRQQGETQYF
TGTGCCAGCATACGGAGACAACAAGGAGAGACCCAGTACTTC
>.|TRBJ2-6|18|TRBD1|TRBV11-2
CASSLRGQVNSGANVLTF
TGTGCCAGCAGCTTAAGGGGACAGGTGAACTCTGGGGCCAACGTCCTGACTTTC
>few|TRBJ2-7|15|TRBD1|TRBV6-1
CASNPTGTGVGEQYF
TGTGCCAGCAACCCGACCGGGACAGGGGTAGGCGAGCAGTACTTC
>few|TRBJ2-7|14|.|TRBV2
CASSDGRLTYEQYF
TGTGCCAGCAGTGACGGCCGACTGACCTACGAGCAGTACTTC
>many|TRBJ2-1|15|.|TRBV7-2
CASSRRGESYNEQFF
TGTGCCAGCAGCCGACGCGGGGAATCCTACAATGAGCAGTTCTTC
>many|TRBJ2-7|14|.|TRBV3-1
CASSQHRGGNEQYF
TGTGCCAGCAGCCAACACAGGGGAGGGAACGAGCAGTACTTC
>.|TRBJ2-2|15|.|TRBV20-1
CSAPNGGINTGELFF
TGCAGTGCTCCAAATGGGGGGATAAACACCGGGGAGCTGTTTTTT
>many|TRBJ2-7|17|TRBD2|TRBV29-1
CSVVGTSGRRTSYEQYF
TGCAGCGTTGTAGGGACTAGCGGGAGGCGAACCTCCTACGAGCAGTACTTC
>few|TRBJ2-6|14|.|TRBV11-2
CASTDVSGANVLTF
TGTGCCAGCACCGATGTCTCTGGGGCCAACGTCCTGACTTTC
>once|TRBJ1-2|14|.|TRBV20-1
CSARRIQDNYAYTF
TGCAGTGCTAGAAGAATACAGGATAACTATGCCTACACCTTC
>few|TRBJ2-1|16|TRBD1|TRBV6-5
CASSYGAGTGNNEQFF
TGTGCCAGCAGTTACGGGGCCGGGACAGGTAACAATGAGCAGTTCTTC
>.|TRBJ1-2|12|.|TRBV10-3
CAITRDSYGYTF
TGTGCCATCACCAGGGATAGCTATGGCTACACCTTC
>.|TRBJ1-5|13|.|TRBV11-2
CASSRGWDQPQHF
TGTGCCAGCAGCAGAGGCTGGGACCAGCCCCAGCATTTT